The sequence of this TCR beta chain was determined in a study of T cell clusters in autoimmune cytopenias. TRB amplification used approximately 0.25 ug of peripheral blood genomic DNA. Germline V gene lookup returns CDR1 MNHNY and CDR2 SVGAGI (reference sequence). CDR3 length equals 12 residues. Multiplex touch-down PCR amplified TRB using TRB-A and TRB-B pools in one tube. After re-calling the multiplex PCR reads, TCRdb lists one entry per CDR3 protein, DNA absent. This repertoire includes more than 2,500 distinct CDR3 sequences. The receptor comes from a human donor with an autoimmune cytopenia or autoimmune hepatitis (not recorded which). V gene TRBV6-6 combines with J gene TRBJ2-1; TCRdb's D call, TRBD1, is unchecked because there is no DNA. Specimen: peripheral blood. This CDR3 is CASGGFPREQFF.